One and the same sample provided the 21 T cell receptor beta chains below, sequenced in a study of blood T cell repertoires in COVID-19. Sequenced by immunoSEQ multiplex PCR; TCRdb stores in-frame clones only, minus some. The sample records roughly 230,000 clones, 75% to 85% being singletons. The sequenced material came from peripheral blood. Source of these receptors: a man aged 50-59 years with COVID-19, enrolled during active disease.

The chain joins TRBV9 to TRBJ2-7; 7 bases align to TRBD2. CDR1 and CDR2 (germline): SGDLS, YYNGEE. Trimming at V came to 2 bases and at J to 1 base, leaving 0 bases not matched to a gene. There are 13 residues in the CDR3. The CDR3 DNA sequence: TGTGCCAGCAGCGTGGGGGGGTCCTACGAGCAGTACTTC. This sequence encodes CASSVGGSYEQYF.

The chain couples TRBV3-1 (or the pseudogene TRBV3-2) to TRBJ2-1, with D possibly matching TRBD1 (5 bases). This CDR3 has 13 residues. Trimming left V 7 bases short and J 9 bases short, with 16 bases between. The germline V gene has CDR1 LGHDT and CDR2 YNNKEL (reference sequence). In DNA, the CDR3 is TGTGCCAGCAATTCGGCAGGGCTGGGTGAGCAGTTCTTC. Its translation is CASNSAGLGEQFF.

The J gene is TRBJ1-2, the V gene TRBV4-1; TRBD1 agrees at 12 bases. J was trimmed by 4 bases and V by 0 bases; bases with no gene match: 6. The germline CDR1 and CDR2 sequences are MGHRA and YSYEKL. The CDR3 totals 17 residues. DNA of the CDR3: TGCGCCAGCAGCCAAGATAGGGGACAGGGGGCTGTCTATGGCTACACCTTC. Translation: CASSQDRGQGAVYGYTF.

The chain employs TRBV2 and TRBJ2-3, with D perhaps TRBD2 (5 bases). Germline CDR1 and CDR2: SNHLY and FYNNEI. CDR3 length: 14 amino acids. V was pared by 4 bases and J by 4 bases, with 12 bases between. The CDR3 DNA is TGTGCCAGCAGTGTAGCGCTAGCCCCAGATACGCAGTATTTT. This gives the protein CASSVALAPDTQYF.

This rearrangement joins TRBV20-1 to TRBJ1-2, with a tentative D call TRBD1 (5 bases). The CDR3 is 15 amino acids. V was shortened by 3 bases and J by 6 bases, with 20 bases between the two germline ends. Germline CDR1 is DFQATT and CDR2 is SNEGSKA (reference sequence). The CDR3 region is CSASVGLGRVDGYTF. CDR3 bases: TGCAGTGCTAGTGTCGGCCTGGGCAGGGTTGATGGCTACACCTTC.

This clone has just a few counts. The genes are TRBV7-8 and TRBJ1-4; tentatively, D is TRBD1 (5 bases). Trimming shortened V by 5 bases and J by 8 bases, and 12 bases separated the two germline ends. The CDR3 length is 13 residues. In germline, CDR1 is SGHVS, CDR2 FQNEAQ. The CDR3 DNA is TGTGCCAGCAGCGATAGGGGTCCCGAAAAACTGTTTTTT. It specifies CASSDRGPEKLFF.

The genes are TRBV4-3 and TRBJ1-6; TRBD1 might be the D (5 bases). Per the germline V gene, CDR1 is LGHNA and CDR2 is YSLEER. The CDR3 sequence is 18 residues long. V lost 0 bases and J lost 6, with 18 bases in between. The CDR3 loop is CASSQDSGFWQGNSPLHF. CDR3 DNA: TGCGCCAGCAGCCAAGATTCCGGTTTTTGGCAGGGTAATTCACCCCTCCACTTT.

The chain links TRBV4-2 to TRBJ2-3; 7 bases match TRBD2. CDR1 and CDR2 from the germline V gene are LGHNA and YNFKEQ. The trim removed 0 bases at V and 2 bases at J, leaving 5 bases unmatched. The CDR3 is 16 residues long. This CDR3 reads CASSQESSGVTDTQYF. The CDR3 bases are TGTGCCAGCAGCCAAGAATCGAGCGGGGTCACAGATACGCAGTATTTT.

V and J are TRBV5-1 and TRBJ2-5; 10 bases line up with TRBD2. This CDR3 has 17 residues. The germline V gene has CDR1 SGHRS and CDR2 YFSETQ. V was clipped by 1 base and J by 2 bases; unmatched bases: 8. This CDR3 is CASSLNAAGGRQETQYF. DNA of the CDR3: TGCGCCAGCAGCTTGAACGCAGCGGGGGGGAGGCAAGAGACCCAGTACTTC. The full variable domain, in which reference TRBV5-1 and TRBJ2-5 provide the parts outside the CDR3, is KAGVTQTPRYLIKTRGQQVTLSCSPISGHRSVSWYQQTPGQGLQFLFEYFSETQRNKGNFPGRFSGRQFSNSRSEMNVSTLELGDSALYLCASSLNAAGGRQETQYFGPGTRLLVL.

This clone was detected only a few times. V gene TRBV7-9 combines with J gene TRBJ1-5; unclear D gene. The CDR3 has 14 residues. Trimming took off 5 bases at V and 1 base at J, with 9 bases between the two ends. The germline V gene has CDR1 SEHNR and CDR2 FQNEAQ (reference sequence). In DNA, the CDR3 is TGTGCCAGCAGCCGAGGGTTGAGCAATCAGCCCCAGCATTTT. Amino acid sequence: CASSRGLSNQPQHF.

The V call is TRBV4-2, the J call TRBJ2-1; D gene unclear. The V end was cut by 4 bases, the J end by 5 bases, with 18 bases between. Germline lookup yields CDR1 LGHNA and CDR2 YNFKEQ. The CDR3 has 16 residues. CDR3 residues: CASSPVGPSGHNEQFF. The CDR3 nucleotides are TGTGCCAGCAGCCCAGTGGGCCCGAGTGGGCACAATGAGCAGTTCTTC.

This chain joins TRBV13 and TRBJ2-3, with 11 bases matching TRBD2. The germline CDR1 and CDR2 sequences are PRHDT and FYEKMQ (reference sequence). Trimming took 3 bases from V and 1 from J; bases not matched to a gene: 3. The CDR3 has 16 residues. As DNA, the CDR3 is TGTGCCAGCAGCTTCCAACTAGCGGGGGGCACAGATACGCAGTATTTT. Translation gives CASSFQLAGGTDTQYF.

This clone was observed a few times. This rearrangement joins TRBV2 to TRBJ2-2; D possibly corresponds to TRBD1 (5 bases). There are 15 residues in the CDR3. The germline gives CDR1 SNHLY, CDR2 FYNNEI. The V gene lost 5 bases and the J gene lost 4 bases, with 14 bases spanning the gap. CDR3 amino acids: CASSPDQRGTGELFF. Here the CDR3 DNA reads TGTGCCAGCAGTCCGGACCAAAGGGGCACCGGGGAGCTGTTTTTT. The full variable domain, rest sourced from reference TRBV2 and TRBJ2-2, is EPEVTQTPSHQVTQMGQEVILRCVPISNHLYFYWYRQILGQKVEFLVSFYNNEISEKSEIFDDQFSVERPDGSNFTLKIRSTKLEDSAMYFCASSPDQRGTGELFFGEGSRLTVL.

The chain uses TRBV19 and TRBJ2-1, with 9 bases matching TRBD2. Losses at the gene ends were 1 base for V and 6 bases for J; bases not matched to a gene: 4. This CDR3 region has 15 residues. Per the germline V gene, CDR1 is LNHDA and CDR2 is SQIVND (reference sequence). This CDR3 is CASSIVGGGGNEQFF. CDR3 DNA: TGTGCCAGTAGTATAGTTGGCGGGGGGGGCAATGAGCAGTTCTTC.

This rearrangement joins TRBV6-1 to TRBJ1-6; D might be TRBD1 (5 bases). V lost 1 base to trimming and J lost 7 bases, with 8 bases between them. CDR1 and CDR2 (germline): MNHNS, SASEGT. The CDR3 extends over 14 amino acids. The DNA for the CDR3 is TGTGCCAGCAGTGAAGTGGGGGGGAATTCACCCCTCCACTTT. Amino acids: CASSEVGGNSPLHF.

The chain uses TRBV25-1 and TRBJ1-2; D is undetermined. Germline V gene lookup returns CDR1 MGHDK and CDR2 SYGVNS. Trimming took 8 bases from V and 3 from J, leaving 19 bases between them. There are 15 residues in the CDR3. The chain's CDR3 is CASGPHGFGDYGYTF. Written as DNA, the CDR3 is TGTGCCAGCGGTCCCCATGGTTTCGGGGACTATGGCTACACCTTC.

This rearrangement joins TRBV28 to TRBJ1-1, with D hard to call. The CDR3 runs to 13 residues. Germline loops: CDR1 MDHEN, CDR2 SYDVKM. Trimming cost V 6 bases and J 0 bases, with 8 bases left between them. The CDR3 DNA sequence: TGTGCCAGCAGATTTCAGATGAACACTGAAGCTTTCTTT. Residues: CASRFQMNTEAFF. Combining the CDR3 with reference TRBV28 and TRBJ1-1 gives the whole variable domain DVKVTQSSRYLVKRTGEKVFLECVQDMDHENMFWYRQDPGLGLRLIYFSYDVKMKEKGDIPEGYSVSREKKERFSLILESASTNQTSMYLCASRFQMNTEAFFGQGTRLTVV.

The V gene is TRBV5-1, the J gene TRBJ2-7; D might be TRBD1 (6 bases). Germline lookup yields CDR1 SGHRS and CDR2 YFSETQ. The CDR3 length is 20 residues. Between the trimmed V and J ends, which lost 0 bases and 2 bases, there was a span of 27 bases. The CDR3 sequence is CASSLVFPGQDPDIAYEQYF. Here the CDR3 DNA reads TGCGCCAGCAGCTTGGTATTTCCGGGACAAGACCCTGACATCGCCTACGAGCAGTACTTC.

This chain uses TRBV29-1 with TRBJ1-1, with TRBD1 as a possible D gene (6 bases). Germline lookup yields CDR1 SQVTM and CDR2 ANQGSEA. The CDR3 is 13 residues long. Trimming took off 7 bases at V and 0 bases at J, with 12 bases between the two ends. CDR3 residues: CSAGTHMNTEAFF. The CDR3 region has the DNA TGCAGCGCTGGGACACACATGAACACTGAAGCTTTCTTT.

The chain combines TRBV5-1 with TRBJ2-7; 11 nucleotides line up with TRBD2. The CDR3 loop spans 16 amino acids. V trimming: 5 bases; J trimming: 0 bases; junction bases outside the gene matches: 7. Germline assignment: CDR1 SGHRS and CDR2 YFSETQ. In DNA, the CDR3 is TGCGCCAGCAGACCGACTACTAGCGGGGGCTCCTACGAGCAGTACTTC. Its protein product is CASRPTTSGGSYEQYF.

The V and J genes are TRBV11-2 and TRBJ2-5; tentative D call: TRBD1 (5 bases). The V and J ends lost 2 bases and 4 bases respectively, with 14 bases between them. In germline, CDR1 is SGHAT, CDR2 FQNNGV. The CDR3 covers 15 residues. The CDR3 region has the DNA TGTGCCAGCAGCTTAACTATGAGTCAGGGAGAGACCCAGTACTTC. This translates into CASSLTMSQGETQYF.